What follows are 22 T cell receptor beta chains derived from one specimen sequenced in a study of shared clonotypes between healthy human individuals. Clones were read by immunoSEQ multiplex PCR, and TCRdb kept only the in-frame ones, dropping some. This sample carries 600,000 to 750,000 clones, 72% of them seen once, and the ten largest clones take under 2%. The source material was memory CD4+ T cells sorted from blood. The subset was: CD45RA-negative fraction. These receptors all stem from a woman aged 25-40 years in good health.

This clone was counted ten times or more. The chain carries TRBV4-1 and TRBJ1-5; the D is unclear. Deletions cut 0 bases from V and 3 bases from J, with 15 bases between. The CDR3 sequence is 17 residues long. CDR1 and CDR2 from the germline V gene are MGHRA and YSYEKL. CDR3 bases: TGCGCCAGCAGCCAAGATGTGGGCCGAGGCGACAATCAGCCCCAGCATTTT. Translating it yields CASSQDVGRGDNQPQHF.

This clone was seen a handful of times. Other DNA sequences in the sample encode the same CDR3. The chain uses TRBV5-1 and TRBJ1-1; D gene ambiguous. Trimming shortened V by 0 bases and J by 1 base, and 4 bases separated the two germline ends. CDR1 and CDR2 from the germline V gene are SGHRS and YFSETQ. The CDR3 runs 13 residues. The CDR3: CASSLDRNTEAFF. The DNA for the CDR3 is TGCGCCAGCAGCTTGGACCGGAACACTGAAGCTTTCTTT.

J is TRBJ2-5 and V is TRBV4-1; TRBD2 is a possible D gene (6 bases). The assigned J gene may be wrong: the sequence end matches TRBJ2-7 better. The CDR3 covers 17 residues. Germline lookup yields CDR1 MGHRA and CDR2 YSYEKL. The CDR3 spells CASSPRPLAGPGDEQYF. DNA for the CDR3: TGCGCCAGCAGCCCCAGACCTTTGGCGGGGCCGGGGGACGAGCAGTACTTC.

This clone was counted between two and nine times. V and J are TRBV11-2 and TRBJ1-2; D is perhaps TRBD1 (6 bases). Germline CDR1 and CDR2: SGHAT and FQNNGV. Trimming took 5 bases from V and 8 from J, leaving 12 bases between them. This CDR3 contains 12 residues. The CDR3 here is CASSGHREGYTF. For the CDR3, the DNA is TGTGCCAGCAGCGGCCACAGGGAAGGCTACACCTTC.

This clone was seen once. This chain joins TRBV5-1 and TRBJ2-1; TRBD2 agrees at 7 bases. The V and J ends lost 4 bases and 3 bases, in that order; junction bases with no gene match: 10. Germline lookup yields CDR1 SGHRS and CDR2 YFSETQ. The CDR3 has 16 residues. CDR3 sequence: CASSPRAGEDYNEQFF. DNA for the CDR3: TGCGCCAGCAGCCCCCGGGCGGGGGAGGACTACAATGAGCAGTTCTTC.

This chain uses TRBV6-1 with TRBJ2-7, with 12 bases that match TRBD2. V shed 4 bases, J shed 5 bases, and the junction held 9 bases outside the gene matches. This CDR3 is built from 16 residues. CDR1 and CDR2 (germline): MNHNS, SASEGT. DNA of the CDR3: TGTGCCAGCAGTGCACGTCTAGCGGGAGGGCAAAACGAGCAGTACTTC. This sequence encodes CASSARLAGGQNEQYF.

The chain employs TRBV27 and TRBJ2-7; 9 nucleotides match TRBD1. This CDR3 contains 18 residues. The trim removed 0 bases at V and 1 base at J, leaving 10 bases unmatched. Per germline, CDR1 MNHEY and CDR2 SMNVEV (reference sequence). CDR3 sequence (DNA): TGTGCCAGCAGTTTATCGGGCGGAGGGACAGGGTTATCCTACGAGCAGTACTTC. This sequence encodes CASSLSGGGTGLSYEQYF.

This rearrangement joins TRBV19 to TRBJ1-5, with D unresolved. CDR1 is LNHDA, CDR2 SQIVND, per germline (reference sequence). The CDR3 is 16 amino acids. Trimming stripped 3 bases from V and 3 bases from J, with 15 bases between. The CDR3 loop is CASSIEGGLYNQPQHF. For the CDR3, the DNA is TGTGCCAGTAGTATTGAAGGAGGGCTCTACAATCAGCCCCAGCATTTT. Combining the CDR3 with reference TRBV19 and TRBJ1-5 gives the whole variable domain DGGITQSPKYLFRKEGQNVTLSCEQNLNHDAMYWYRQDPGQGLRLIYYSQIVNDFQKGDIAEGYSVSREKKESFPLTVTSAQKNPTAFYLCASSIEGGLYNQPQHFGDGTRLSIL.

Of note for this clone: The same CDR3 is also encoded by other DNA sequences in this sample. V is TRBV5-6 and J is TRBJ1-3; D gene uncertain. The CDR3 spans 14 residues. The V end lost 2 bases, the J end lost 1 base, and 7 bases lay between the germline ends. Germline assignment: CDR1 SGHDT and CDR2 YYEEEE. The chain's CDR3 is CASSFSGSGNTIYF. CDR3 nucleotides: TGTGCCAGCAGCTTTTCAGGTTCTGGAAACACCATATATTTT.

This clone was seen a few times. The gene calls are TRBV9 and TRBJ2-3, with no clear D. The CDR3 length is 16 residues. V lost 3 bases and J lost 1, with 15 bases in between. Germline CDR1 and CDR2: SGDLS and YYNGEE. The CDR3 nucleotides are TGTGCCAGCAGCGCCCAAGGAGTAGTCGGCACAGATACGCAGTATTTT. This sequence encodes CASSAQGVVGTDTQYF.

The chain links TRBV7-8 to TRBJ1-4; no firm D call. Per germline, CDR1 SGHVS and CDR2 FQNEAQ. The germline V and J ends were trimmed by 4 bases and 5 bases, with 14 bases remaining between them. This CDR3 has 15 residues. CDR3 amino acids: CASSSRRVGNEKLFF. The CDR3 DNA sequence: TGTGCCAGCAGCTCTCGTAGGGTAGGGAATGAAAAACTGTTTTTT.

As for this clone: This is likely an artifact of a read error, given a far larger clone one base away. The CDR3 coding sequence is TGTGCCAGCAGCCTTGGGGAGACCCAGTACTTC. This translates into CASSLGETQYF. The chain carries TRBV11-1 and TRBJ2-5, with D hard to call. V was cut by 5 bases and J by 5 bases, with 6 bases left in between. The germline gives CDR1 SGHAT, CDR2 FQDESV (reference sequence). There are 11 residues in the CDR3.

This clone was picked up one time. The J gene is TRBJ2-3, the V gene TRBV10-3; TRBD1 matches 8 bases. V shed 4 bases, J shed 5 bases, and the junction held 8 bases outside the gene matches. The CDR3 is 15 amino acids. Looked up from germline, CDR1 is ENHRY and CDR2 is SYGVKD. The CDR3 spells CAISGGAGGKDTQYF. Here the CDR3 DNA reads TGTGCCATCAGTGGTGGGGCAGGGGGCAAAGATACGCAGTATTTT.

This clone was picked up one time. The chain combines TRBV11-2 with TRBJ2-1; TRBD1 matches 7 bases. This CDR3 region has 14 residues. The ends lost 5 bases at V and 6 bases at J; junction bases unmatched: 7. CDR1 and CDR2 from the germline V gene are SGHAT and FQNNGV. CDR3 protein: CASSEDRVGNEQFF. The CDR3 DNA reads as TGTGCCAGCAGCGAAGACAGGGTCGGCAATGAGCAGTTCTTC.

This chain links TRBV5-4 with TRBJ1-4; D is perhaps TRBD1 (6 bases). The V end lost 0 bases, the J end lost 3 bases, and 9 bases lay between the germline ends. The CDR3 is 15 residues long. The germline gives CDR1 SGHNT, CDR2 YYREEE (reference sequence). The CDR3 nucleotides are TGTGCCAGCAGCTTGGGTGGGGGCCCTAATGAAAAACTGTTTTTT. Translating gives CASSLGGGPNEKLFF.

This chain uses TRBV2 with TRBJ2-7; D remains ambiguous. The germline CDR1 and CDR2 sequences are SNHLY and FYNNEI. CDR3 length: 11 amino acids. V lost 4 bases, J lost 9 bases, and 10 bases lay in between. The CDR3 reads CASSVTSWQYF. The CDR3 DNA reads TGTGCCAGCAGTGTTACAAGTTGGCAGTACTTC.

This clone has at least ten counts. CDR3 region: CASSQEGGAQGTYEQYF. The CDR3 DNA sequence: TGTGCCAGCAGCCAAGAGGGGGGGGCACAAGGGACCTACGAGCAGTACTTC. V and J are TRBV7-8 and TRBJ2-7, with D possibly TRBD2 on 7 matching bases. The ends were cut back, 5 bases at V and 2 bases at J, with 22 bases in the middle. CDR1 is SGHVS, CDR2 FQNEAQ, per germline. The CDR3 has 17 residues.

This clone came up a few times. CDR3 coding DNA: TGCGCCAGCAGCTTTTTTCCGGGAGGAGAGACCCAGTACTTC. Translating gives CASSFFPGGETQYF. The rearrangement uses TRBV5-1 and TRBJ2-5; 7 bases are shared with TRBD2. The ends lost 2 bases at V and 4 bases at J; junction bases unmatched: 5. The germline V gene has CDR1 SGHRS and CDR2 YFSETQ. CDR3 length: 14 amino acids.

The chain links TRBV6-1 to TRBJ2-1; no clear D gene. V lost 0 bases, J lost 10 bases, and 10 bases lay in between. Germline CDR1 is MNHNS and CDR2 is SASEGT. This CDR3 has 13 residues. This CDR3 reads CASSEAPLSEQFF. The CDR3 DNA sequence: TGTGCCAGCAGTGAAGCCCCTTTATCCGAGCAGTTCTTC.

This clone was counted only a few times. The J gene is TRBJ2-5, the V gene TRBV7-6, with 8 nucleotides matching TRBD1. Per germline, CDR1 SGHVS and CDR2 FNYEAQ. J lost 3 bases, V lost 5 bases, and 2 bases had no gene match. The CDR3 runs to 13 residues. The CDR3 DNA is TGTGCCAGCAGCAGGGACAGGAAAGAGACCCAGTACTTC. This sequence encodes CASSRDRKETQYF. Together with reference TRBV7-6 and TRBJ2-5, the CDR3 gives the full variable domain: GAGVSQSPRYKVTKRGQDVALRCDPISGHVSLYWYRQALGQGPEFLTYFNYEAQQDKSGLPNDRFSAERPEGSISTLTIQRTEQRDSAMYRCASSRDRKETQYFGPGTRLLVL.

The chain employs TRBV6-5 and TRBJ1-5; D may be TRBD1 (6 bases). Trimming stripped 6 bases from V and 6 bases from J, with 18 bases between. This CDR3 has 15 residues. Per the germline V gene, CDR1 is MNHEY and CDR2 is SVGAGI. The CDR3 bases are TGTGCCAGCAGATCCGAAAAAACAGGGCTTCAGCCCCAGCATTTT. The encoded protein is CASRSEKTGLQPQHF.

The sample holds a few counts of this clone. This chain links TRBV27 with TRBJ2-1; 7 positions match TRBD2. Germline values: CDR1 MNHEY, CDR2 SMNVEV (reference sequence). Trimming removed 6 bases from V and 10 bases from J; junction bases left unmatched: 12. CDR3 size: 14 residues. CDR3 amino acids: CASSSLAGAGEQFF. The CDR3 DNA follows: TGTGCCAGCAGCTCCCTGGCGGGAGCTGGGGAGCAGTTCTTC.